This TCR beta chain was found in a study of regulatory T cells in long-lasting Graves disease. Points from the study as a whole: Persistent cases favored TRBV28, TRBJ1-2 and TRBJ2-5.

This clonotype was seen repeatedly, ten times or more. No antigen is known for it. V gave up 5 bases and J gave up 2 bases; unmatched junction bases: 8. This CDR3 spans 16 amino acids. Germline V CDR1 and CDR2: SGHAT, FQNNGV. Time point here: persistent/refractory GD, antithyroid drugs over 5 years with positive TRAb. PBMC RNA was the source of the TCR library. CDR3 regions were amplified by Arm-PCR using iRepertoire HTBI primers to build TCR beta libraries. In TCRdb, the multiplex PCR reads were re-called with MiXCR into one record per CDR3 protein. The table records 360,000 or so distinct CDR3 sequences, roughly 24% of them present only once.

The chain has TRBV11-2 and TRBJ2-7, with 11 bases fitting TRBD2. Specimen: peripheral blood mononuclear cells (PBMCs), collected when the disease was refractory, from a patient treated with antithyroid drugs. This receptor was taken from a woman in her thirties or forties with Graves disease. The DNA of the CDR3 is TGTGCCAGCAGCGGTCTAGCGGGAGGTAACCCCTACGAGCAGTACTTC. This gives the protein CASSGLAGGNPYEQYF.